This note documents a single T cell receptor beta chain sequence. Antigen unknown. The entry originates in a study of T cell responses to AZD1222 COVID-19 vaccine. Study-wide results and limits: Regions left unmutated in variants are reportedly the target of nearly half of spike-specific TCRs.

The CDR3 contains 13 residues. V was clipped by 0 bases and J by 6 bases, with 6 bases between them. Per the germline V gene, CDR1 is LGHNA and CDR2 is YSLEER. This table comes from immunoSEQ multiplex PCR, and its TCRdb copy is limited to in-frame clones, with some not included. This sample has 95,000 to 130,000 clones, with 85% to 90% found just once. J is TRBJ1-5 and V is TRBV4-3, with unresolved D. Here the sequenced sample was peripheral blood, taken on day 0 of AZD1222 vaccination. The TCR comes from an adult in good health. The CDR3 DNA reads as TGCGCCAGCAGCCAAGATCCGAGTCAGCCCCAGCATTTT. This encodes CASSQDPSQPQHF.